This TCR beta chain was documented in a study of cytomegalovirus exposure and HLA in healthy donors. The overall study: There were 300 to 400 genotyped donors. Of these, 81% fell in the genetic ancestry cluster associated with self-reported Caucasian donors.

Comment on this clone: The antigen is not known. The sample has other DNA sequences that encode this CDR3 too.

Germline V gene lookup returns CDR1 SGHVS and CDR2 FNYEAQ. The V end lost 5 bases, the J end lost 4 bases, and 9 bases lay between the germline ends. The CDR3 length is 13 residues. Findings and caveats of the study: 87-base-pair reads could not separate some V segments, including TRBV6-2 and TRBV6-3. HLA allele associations emerged for around 15,000 TCR beta sequences in a later analysis, at 0.05 false discovery rate.

Each donor was healthy, and each was a bone marrow donor. The PCR contained 60 Vbeta and 13 Jbeta primers. Repertoires were generated with immunoSEQ multiplex PCR, while TCRdb's copy carries only in-frame clones and drops some. The table has about 100,000 clones, around 74% seen once. J is TRBJ2-1 and V is TRBV7-6, with D possibly TRBD1 on 5 matching bases. Sequences were obtained from PBMCs. The receptor was isolated from a man in his forties or fifties in good health and CMV-seropositive. The CDR3 DNA reads as TGTGCCAGCAGCGCCACAGGATACAATGAGCAGTTCTTC. This translates into CASSATGYNEQFF.